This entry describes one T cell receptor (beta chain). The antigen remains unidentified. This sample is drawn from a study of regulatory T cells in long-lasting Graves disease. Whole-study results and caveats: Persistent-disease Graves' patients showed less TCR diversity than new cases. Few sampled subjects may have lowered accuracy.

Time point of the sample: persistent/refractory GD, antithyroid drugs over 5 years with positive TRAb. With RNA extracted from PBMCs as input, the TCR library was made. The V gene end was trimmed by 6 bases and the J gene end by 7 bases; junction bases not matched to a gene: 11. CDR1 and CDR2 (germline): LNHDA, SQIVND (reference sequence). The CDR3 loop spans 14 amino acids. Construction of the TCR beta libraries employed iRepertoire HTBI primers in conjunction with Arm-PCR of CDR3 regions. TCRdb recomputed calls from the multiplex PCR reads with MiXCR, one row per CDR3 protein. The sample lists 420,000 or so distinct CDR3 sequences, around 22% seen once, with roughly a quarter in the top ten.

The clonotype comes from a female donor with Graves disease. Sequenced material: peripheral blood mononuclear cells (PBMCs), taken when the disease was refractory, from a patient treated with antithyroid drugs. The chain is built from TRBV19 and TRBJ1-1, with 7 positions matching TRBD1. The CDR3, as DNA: TGTGCCAGTAGGCTAGGGACAGTCTCAGTTGAAGCTTTCTTT. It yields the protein CASRLGTVSVEAFF. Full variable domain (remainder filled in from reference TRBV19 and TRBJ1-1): DGGITQSPKYLFRKEGQNVTLSCEQNLNHDAMYWYRQDPGQGLRLIYYSQIVNDFQKGDIAEGYSVSREKKESFPLTVTSAQKNPTAFYLCASRLGTVSVEAFFGQGTRLTVV.